The present T cell receptor beta chain was sequenced within a study of OX40 agonist ivuxolimab in advanced cancers. Study background: Hepatocellular carcinoma, melanoma, renal cell or head and neck cancer occurred in dose-escalation patients.

A history of autoimmune disease or systemic immunosuppression excluded patients. Some clones are missing from TCRdb's copy, which holds only in-frame ones; the method was immunoSEQ multiplex PCR. The data hold about 96,000 clones, with about 84% observed a single time. Trimming pared 5 bases from V and 8 bases from J, leaving 16 bases between. CDR3 length: 13 residues. The germline CDR1 and CDR2 sequences are SGHTS and YDEGEE. Sequenced material: CD4+ or CD8+ T cells sorted from blood, taken in a trial of the OX40 agonist ivuxolimab. The TCR sequence derives from an adult with an advanced solid tumor such as melanoma, head and neck, liver or kidney cancer. The V call is TRBV5-8, the J call TRBJ1-2; no reliable D call. For the CDR3, the DNA is TGTGCCAGCAGTTTGTACCGTGGGCCCGGCTACACCTTC. Amino acids: CASSLYRGPGYTF.